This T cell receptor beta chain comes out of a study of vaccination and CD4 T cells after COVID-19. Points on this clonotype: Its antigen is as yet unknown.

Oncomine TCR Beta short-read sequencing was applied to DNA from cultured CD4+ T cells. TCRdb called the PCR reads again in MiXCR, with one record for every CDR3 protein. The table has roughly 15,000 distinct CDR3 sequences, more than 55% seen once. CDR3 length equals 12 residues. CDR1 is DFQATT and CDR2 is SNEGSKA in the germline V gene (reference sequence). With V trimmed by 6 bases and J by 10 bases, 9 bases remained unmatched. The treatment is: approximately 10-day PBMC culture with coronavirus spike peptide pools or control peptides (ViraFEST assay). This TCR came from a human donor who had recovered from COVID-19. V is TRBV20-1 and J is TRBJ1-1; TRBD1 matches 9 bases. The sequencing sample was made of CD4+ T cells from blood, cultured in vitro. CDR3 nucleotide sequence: TGCAGTGCCCCTGGGACAGGGATAGTAGCTTTCTTT. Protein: CSAPGTGIVAFF.